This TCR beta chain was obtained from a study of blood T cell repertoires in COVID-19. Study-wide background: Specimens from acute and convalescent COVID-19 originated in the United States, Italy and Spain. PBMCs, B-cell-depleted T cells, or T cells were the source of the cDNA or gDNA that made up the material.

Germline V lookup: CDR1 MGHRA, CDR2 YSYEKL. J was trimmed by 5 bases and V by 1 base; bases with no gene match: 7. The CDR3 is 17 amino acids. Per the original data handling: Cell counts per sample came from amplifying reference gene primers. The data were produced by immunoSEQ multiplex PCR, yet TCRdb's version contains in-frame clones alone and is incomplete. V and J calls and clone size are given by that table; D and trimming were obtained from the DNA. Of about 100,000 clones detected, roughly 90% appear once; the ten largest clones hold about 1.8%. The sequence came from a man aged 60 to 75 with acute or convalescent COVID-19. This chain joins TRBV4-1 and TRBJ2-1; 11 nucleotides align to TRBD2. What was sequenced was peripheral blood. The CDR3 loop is CASSQVPGTSGNNEQFF. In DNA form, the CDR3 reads TGCGCCAGCAGCCAAGTACCCGGGACTAGCGGAAACAATGAGCAGTTCTTC.